This T cell receptor (beta chain) was retrieved from a study of blood T cell repertoires in COVID-19. On the study more broadly: The analysed material was cDNA or gDNA that came from T cells, B-cell-depleted T cells, or PBMCs.

Original handling: Cell counts per sample came from amplifying reference gene primers. Clones were sequenced by immunoSEQ multiplex PCR, and TCRdb holds only the in-frame ones, with some missing. That table supplies the V and J calls and clone size; D and trimming were determined from the DNA. The top ten clones hold 15% of a sample with approximately 80,000 clones, 60% to 85% of them seen once. Trimming left V 7 bases short and J 0 bases short, with 14 bases between. Germline V gene sequence: CDR1 MNHEY, CDR2 SVGAGI. CDR3 size: 15 residues. The chain has TRBV6-5 and TRBJ2-3; D perhaps matches TRBD1 (5 bases). Sequenced material: peripheral blood. This sequence originates from a human donor in a cohort sampled during active COVID-19. CDR3 in amino acids: CASTREGQSTDTQYF. Written as DNA, the CDR3 is TGTGCCAGCACCCGAGAAGGACAAAGCACAGATACGCAGTATTTT.